A single sample is the source of the 7 T cell receptor beta chains below, sequenced in a study of graft-versus-host responses after intestinal transplantation. Clones were sequenced by immunoSEQ multiplex PCR, and TCRdb holds only the in-frame ones, with some missing. The repertoire holds about 120,000 clones, approximately 92% seen once, with roughly 0.12% in the top ten. The antigens these receptors bind are not known. The sequencing used unstimulated CD4+ T cells sorted from spleen or lymph node cells, collected before intestinal transplant. These receptors all come from a human donor who received an intestinal transplant.

This rearrangement joins TRBV5-1 to TRBJ2-3, with D possibly matching TRBD2 (5 bases). Between the trimmed V and J ends, which lost 5 bases and 2 bases, there was a span of 9 bases. Germline lookup yields CDR1 SGHRS and CDR2 YFSETQ. The CDR3 has 13 amino acids. The CDR3 reads CASRPSLTDTQYF. Here the CDR3 DNA reads TGCGCCAGCAGGCCTAGCCTCACAGATACGCAGTATTTT.

The chain couples TRBV10-3 to TRBJ2-1; maybe TRBD2 (5 bases). The V gene lost 6 bases and the J gene lost 7 bases, with 13 bases spanning the gap. The CDR3 consists of 13 residues. The germline V gene has CDR1 ENHRY and CDR2 SYGVKD. CDR3 DNA: TGTGCCATCAGGCCGGGCACGGGAAATGAGCAGTTCTTC. This sequence encodes CAIRPGTGNEQFF.

The gene calls are TRBV15 and TRBJ2-1; a weak D match, TRBD2 (6 bases). The V and J ends lost 1 base and 7 bases respectively, with 17 bases between them. CDR1 is LNHNV and CDR2 is YYDKDF in the germline V gene (reference sequence). CDR3 size: 16 residues. Here the CDR3 DNA reads TGTGCCACCAGCAGAGGAAGAGGGCTAGCGCAGAATGAGCAGTTCTTC. Translation: CATSRGRGLAQNEQFF.

The rearrangement links TRBV30 to TRBJ1-5; 7 nucleotides line up with TRBD1. Unmatched junction bases numbered 10, after V lost 4 bases and J lost 4 bases. The CDR3 is 15 amino acids. Germline lookup yields CDR1 GTSNPN and CDR2 SVGIG (reference sequence). The CDR3 DNA follows: TGTGCCTGGAAGAAGGGACAGCTCATAAATCAGCCCCAGCATTTT. Amino acid sequence: CAWKKGQLINQPQHF.

The V and J genes are TRBV4-2 and TRBJ2-7, with 10 bases identical to TRBD2. The V gene end was trimmed by 0 bases and the J gene end by 3 bases; junction bases not matched to a gene: 5. CDR1 and CDR2 from the germline V gene are LGHNA and YNFKEQ. The CDR3 loop spans 16 amino acids. CDR3 sequence: CASSQDTSGNLYEQYF. The CDR3 coding sequence is TGTGCCAGCAGCCAAGATACTAGCGGGAATCTCTACGAGCAGTACTTC.

This rearrangement joins TRBV4-1 to TRBJ2-1; D remains unclear. CDR1 is MGHRA, CDR2 YSYEKL, per germline. V was pared by 10 bases and J by 14 bases, with 18 bases between. This CDR3 spans 11 amino acids. This CDR3 reads CATSPGLGKFF. The DNA for the CDR3 is TGCGCCACTTCACCCGGCCTAGGCAAGTTCTTC.

The chain uses TRBV5-4 and TRBJ2-1; D is unclear. The germline V and J ends were trimmed by 1 base and 9 bases, with 8 bases remaining between them. This CDR3 comprises 12 residues. CDR1 is SGHNT and CDR2 is YYREEE in the germline V gene (reference sequence). In DNA, the CDR3 is TGTGCCAGCAGCTTGCGGGCAGGTGAGCAGTTCTTC. Translated: CASSLRAGEQFF. Supplemented by reference TRBV5-4 and TRBJ2-1, the full variable domain reads ETGVTQSPTHLIKTRGQQVTLRCSSQSGHNTVSWYQQALGQGPQFIFQYYREEENGRGNFPPRFSGLQFPNYSSELNVNALELDDSALYLCASSLRAGEQFFGPGTRLTVL.